This T cell receptor beta chain is drawn from a study of blood T cell repertoires in COVID-19. This CDR3 is 14 amino acids long. Trimming at V came to 5 bases and at J to 8 bases, leaving 8 bases not matched to a gene. The germline CDR1 and CDR2 sequences are MNHEY and SVGAGI. Produced via immunoSEQ multiplex PCR; TCRdb's table is partial and in-frame only. The sample has about 160,000 clones; roughly 90% are singletons. The receptor comes from a woman in her forties or fifties who had recovered from COVID-19. The chain has TRBV6-5 and TRBJ2-1; 8 positions agree with TRBD2. The sequencing sample was made of PBMCs or T cells enriched from blood (not recorded which). The CDR3 loop is CASSPLGGADEQFF. In DNA, the CDR3 is TGTGCCAGCAGTCCCCTCGGGGGGGCGGATGAGCAGTTCTTC.